Listed here are 20 T cell receptor beta chains from one sample, sequenced in a study of blood T cells in healthy people across ages. The use of a sample-barcoded 5' primer and a J-beta primer mix characterized a second PCR of about 7 to 12 cycles. TCRdb used MiXCR to reprocess the 5' RACE reads, holding one entry per CDR3 protein. The sample records around 850,000 distinct CDR3 sequences, 35% to 40% being singletons. The sequenced sample was blood. These receptors came from a man aged 18 to 35 in good health.

This chain connects TRBV6-5 to TRBJ1-1; perhaps TRBD1 as D (5 bases). Between the trimmed V and J ends, which lost 5 bases and 8 bases, there was a span of 12 bases. CDR1 and CDR2 (germline): MNHEY, SVGAGI. The CDR3 has 12 amino acids. The CDR3 protein is CASSDTDSEAFF. CDR3 coding DNA: TGTGCCAGCAGTGATACTGACAGCGAAGCTTTCTTT.

The gene calls are TRBV7-2 and TRBJ2-3, with 10 bases matching TRBD2. CDR3 length: 16 residues. The J segment lost 4 bases and the V segment lost 1 base, leaving 5 bases of the junction unmatched. CDR1 is SGHTA, CDR2 FQGNSA, per germline. CDR3 protein: CASSLGFTSGADTQYF. The CDR3 DNA is TGTGCCAGCAGCTTAGGGTTCACTAGCGGGGCAGATACGCAGTATTTT.

Comment on this clonotype: A single base separates this from a much larger clone, so it may be a read error. The J gene is TRBJ2-7, the V gene TRBV12-3 or TRBV12-4; 10 positions match TRBD1. The CDR3 is made up of 14 amino acids. Trimming cost V 5 bases and J 9 bases; bases outside gene matches: 10. The chain's CDR3 is CASSKGTGEGGQYF. CDR3 bases: TGTGCCAGCAGTAAGGGGACAGGGGAAGGCGGGCAGTACTTC.

The genes are TRBV7-2 and TRBJ2-3, with D unclear. The CDR3 has 14 residues. Germline-derived CDR1 and CDR2 are SGHTA and FQGNSA. Trimming cost V 2 bases and J 5 bases, with 11 bases left between them. The CDR3 is CASSLTLTGDTQYF. CDR3 nucleotides: TGTGCCAGCAGCTTAACTCTCACTGGAGATACGCAGTATTTT.

The rearrangement links TRBV7-2 to TRBJ2-4, with D unclear. This CDR3 region has 17 residues. V lost 0 bases and J lost 0, with 12 bases in between. The V gene's germline CDR1 is SGHTA and CDR2 FQGNSA. The CDR3 loop is CASSLAGSSLAKNIQYF. The CDR3 DNA sequence: TGTGCCAGCAGCTTAGCTGGCAGTTCCCTAGCCAAAAACATTCAGTACTTC.

V usage is TRBV6-1 and J usage is TRBJ2-7; 7 bases fit TRBD1. TRBJ2-5 matches the DNA end more closely, so the J call is doubtful. CDR3 length: 16 residues. In germline, CDR1 is MNHNS, CDR2 SASEGT. Here the CDR3 DNA reads TGTGCCAGTATTTTGCGAGGGGGCCTCCACGAAGAGACCCAGTACTTC. Residues: CASILRGGLHEETQYF.

The V gene is TRBV20-1, the J gene TRBJ2-3, with 9 bases aligning to TRBD2. This CDR3 is built from 16 residues. J was trimmed by 0 bases and V by 3 bases; bases with no gene match: 7. The germline CDR1 and CDR2 sequences are DFQATT and SNEGSKA (reference sequence). In DNA form, the CDR3 reads TGCAGTGCTAGGGCGGGGGGGGACTTAAGCACAGATACGCAGTATTTT. The encoded protein is CSARAGGDLSTDTQYF.

Only a few counts were recorded for this clonotype. The V call is TRBV7-2, the J call TRBJ2-3; possibly TRBD2 for D (6 bases). Trimming removed 1 base at V and 5 bases at J, with 13 bases between. CDR1 and CDR2 (germline): SGHTA, FQGNSA. The CDR3 is 15 amino acids. CDR3 sequence (DNA): TGTGCCAGCAGCTTAGGTTCGGGGGAGATAGATACGCAGTATTTT. Amino acids: CASSLGSGEIDTQYF.

This clonotype was observed at least ten times. V is TRBV20-1 and J is TRBJ1-2; 7 bases are shared with TRBD1. V shed 5 bases and J 8 bases; nucleotides not matched to a gene: 11. The CDR3 is 13 amino acids. Germline V lookup: CDR1 DFQATT, CDR2 SNEGSKA (reference sequence). CDR3 residues: CSARDSGGNGYTF. The CDR3, as DNA: TGCAGTGCTCGGGACAGTGGCGGGAACGGCTACACCTTC.

The chain links TRBV7-2 to TRBJ2-3; 7 bases are a match to TRBD2. The germline V gene has CDR1 SGHTA and CDR2 FQGNSA. The CDR3 spans 13 residues. V was pared by 5 bases and J by 5 bases, with 4 bases of the junction left unmatched. Here the CDR3 reads CASSLKRGDTQYF. DNA for the CDR3: TGTGCCAGCAGCCTAAAGCGGGGAGATACGCAGTATTTT. Together with reference TRBV7-2 and TRBJ2-3, the CDR3 gives the full variable domain: GAGVSQSPSNKVTEKGKDVELRCDPISGHTALYWYRQSLGQGLEFLIYFQGNSAPDKSGLPSDRFSAERTGGSVSTLTIQRTQQEDSAVYLCASSLKRGDTQYFGPGTRLTVL.

About this clonotype: A read error may explain this, as a much larger clone is one base away. The chain carries TRBV20-1 and TRBJ2-3; either TRBD1 or TRBD2 may fit D (5 bases each). Trimming removed 3 bases from V and 2 bases from J, with 15 bases in between. The CDR3 has 15 residues. From germline, CDR1 is DFQATT and CDR2 SNEGSKA (reference sequence). The CDR3 DNA reads TGCAGTGCTAGCCCGGGACGAGGGTACACAGATACGCAGTATTTT. Translation gives CSASPGRGYTDTQYF.

V and J are TRBV15 and TRBJ2-2, with D possibly TRBD2 on 5 matching bases. Germline CDR1 LNHNV, CDR2 YYDKDF (reference sequence). The CDR3 loop spans 15 amino acids. Trimming cost V 2 bases and J 6 bases, with 13 bases left between them. CDR3 in DNA: TGTGCCACCAGCAGAATACTCTCGGGGTCCGGGGAGCTGTTTTTT. It translates to CATSRILSGSGELFF.

In the case of this clonotype: Without the conserved terminal phenylalanine or tryptophan, this CDR3 likely stems from a read error. Because the CDR3's place on the DNA is in doubt, the DNA is left out and the CDR3 is given as listed by TCRdb. The chain joins TRBV7-2 to TRBJ2-1; the DNA was not compared with TRBD1, the D call given in the table. The CDR3 is 16 amino acids long, termini counted. Germline CDR1 reads SGHTA; CDR2 reads FQGNSA. CDR3 loop: CASSPDRVRGGYTFGS.

A word on this clonotype: Compared with germline, one end of the junction differs, possibly owing to a read error. The chain carries TRBV20-1 and TRBJ2-1; D gene ambiguous. The length of the CDR3 is 11 residues. CDR1 and CDR2 from the germline V gene are DFQATT and SNEGSKA (reference sequence). The CDR3 sequence: CSATSGNGQFF. DNA for the CDR3: TGCAGTGCTACTAGTGGCAATGGGCAGTTCTTC.

The chain couples TRBV3-1 to TRBJ2-1, with a weak D call TRBD2 (6 bases). The CDR3 contains 15 residues. V was trimmed by 4 bases and J by 10 bases, leaving 20 bases between them. CDR1 and CDR2 (germline): LGHDT, YNNKEL (reference sequence). The CDR3 region is CASSLERGSSYEQFF. The CDR3, as DNA: TGTGCCAGCAGCCTCGAACGGGGGAGTTCCTACGAGCAGTTCTTC.

The rearrangement links TRBV25-1 to TRBJ1-2; D is undetermined. V lost 7 bases and J 4 bases, leaving 10 bases between the germline ends. Germline lookup yields CDR1 MGHDK and CDR2 SYGVNS. CDR3 length: 12 residues. The CDR3 protein is CASKEGLYGYTF. The CDR3 region has the DNA TGTGCCAGCAAAGAGGGTCTCTATGGCTACACCTTC.

In its sample, this clonotype was seen a few times. The chain recombines TRBV5-1 with TRBJ2-1, with unresolved D. Trimming pared 0 bases from V and 3 bases from J, leaving 4 bases between. This CDR3 contains 13 residues. CDR1 SGHRS and CDR2 YFSETQ come from the germline V gene. The CDR3 region has the DNA TGCGCCAGCAGCTTGGACTACTACAATGAGCAGTTCTTC. This encodes CASSLDYYNEQFF.

The V and J genes are TRBV4-1 and TRBJ2-7; possibly TRBD2 for D (6 bases). Germline loops: CDR1 MGHRA, CDR2 YSYEKL. There are 15 residues in the CDR3. The V and J ends lost 4 bases and 3 bases respectively, with 16 bases between them. The DNA for the CDR3 is TGCGCCAGCAGCCCAGATGGGGGGAACTTCTACGAGCAGTACTTC. Its protein product is CASSPDGGNFYEQYF.

The genes are TRBV7-9 and TRBJ1-1; 9 bases match TRBD1. From germline, CDR1 is SEHNR and CDR2 FQNEAQ (reference sequence). V trimming: 5 bases; J trimming: 11 bases; junction bases outside the gene matches: 15. The CDR3 spans 15 residues. Here the CDR3 DNA reads TGTGCCAGCAGCCCCCCGGGACAGGGTACCCGTGTTGCTTTCTTT. It codes for CASSPPGQGTRVAFF.

The V call is TRBV7-2, the J call TRBJ2-3, with 14 bases aligning to TRBD2. The germline V gene has CDR1 SGHTA and CDR2 FQGNSA. The CDR3 has 18 amino acids. The J segment lost 3 bases and the V segment lost 1 base, leaving 6 bases of the junction unmatched. CDR3 coding DNA: TGTGCCAGCAGCTTAGTCGGACTAGCGGGGGGCACGACAGATACGCAGTATTTT. Amino acids: CASSLVGLAGGTTDTQYF.